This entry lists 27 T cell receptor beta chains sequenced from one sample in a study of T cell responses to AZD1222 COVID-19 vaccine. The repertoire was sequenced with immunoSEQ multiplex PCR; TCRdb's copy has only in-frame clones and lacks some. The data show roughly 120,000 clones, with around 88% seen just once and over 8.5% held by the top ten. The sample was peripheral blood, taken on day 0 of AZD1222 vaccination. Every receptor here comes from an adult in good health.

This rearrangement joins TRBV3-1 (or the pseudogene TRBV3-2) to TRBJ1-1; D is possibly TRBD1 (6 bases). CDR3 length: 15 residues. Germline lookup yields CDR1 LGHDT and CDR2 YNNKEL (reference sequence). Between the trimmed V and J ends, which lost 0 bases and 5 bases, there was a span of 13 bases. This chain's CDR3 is CASSQDPRGATEAFF. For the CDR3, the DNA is TGTGCCAGCAGCCAAGATCCACGGGGGGCGACTGAAGCTTTCTTT.

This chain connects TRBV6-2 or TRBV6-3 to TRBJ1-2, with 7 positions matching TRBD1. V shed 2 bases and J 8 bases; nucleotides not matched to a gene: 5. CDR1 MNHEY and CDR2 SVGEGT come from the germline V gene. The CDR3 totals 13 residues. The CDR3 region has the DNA TGTGCCAGCAGTTACGACAGGGCTCGCGGCTACACCTTC. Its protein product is CASSYDRARGYTF.

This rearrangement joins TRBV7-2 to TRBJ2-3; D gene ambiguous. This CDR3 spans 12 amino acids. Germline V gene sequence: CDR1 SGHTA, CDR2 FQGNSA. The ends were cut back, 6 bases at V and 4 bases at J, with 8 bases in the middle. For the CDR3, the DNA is TGTGCCAGCAGTAAATACGCAGATACGCAGTATTTT. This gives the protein CASSKYADTQYF.

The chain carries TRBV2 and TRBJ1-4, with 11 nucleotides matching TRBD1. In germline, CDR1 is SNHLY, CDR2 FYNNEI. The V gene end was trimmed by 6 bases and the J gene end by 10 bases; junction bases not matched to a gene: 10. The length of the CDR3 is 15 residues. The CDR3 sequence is CASRDRTGGATKLFF. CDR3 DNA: TGTGCCAGCAGGGACCGGACAGGGGGCGCGACAAAACTGTTTTTT.

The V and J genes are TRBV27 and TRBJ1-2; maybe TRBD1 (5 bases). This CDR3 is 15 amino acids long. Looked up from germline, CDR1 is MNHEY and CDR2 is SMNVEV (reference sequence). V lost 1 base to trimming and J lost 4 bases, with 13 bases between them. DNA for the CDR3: TGTGCCAGCAGTTTATTTGGCAGGGAACTCTATGGCTACACCTTC. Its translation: CASSLFGRELYGYTF.

The DNA for the CDR3 is TGTGCCAGCAGCGTAGCGGGGGGGGCAATGAATGGCTACACCTTC. Residues: CASSVAGGAMNGYTF. The chain uses TRBV9 and TRBJ1-2, with a weak D call TRBD1 (6 bases). This CDR3 is 15 amino acids long. The V end was cut by 0 bases, the J end by 6 bases, with 15 bases between. The germline gives CDR1 SGDLS, CDR2 YYNGEE.

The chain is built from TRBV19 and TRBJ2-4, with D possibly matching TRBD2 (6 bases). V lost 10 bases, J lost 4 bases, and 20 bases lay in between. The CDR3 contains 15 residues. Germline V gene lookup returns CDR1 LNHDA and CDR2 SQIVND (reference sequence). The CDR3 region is CATRPRGGMKNIQYF. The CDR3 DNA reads TGTGCCACAAGACCCCGAGGCGGGATGAAAAACATTCAGTACTTC.

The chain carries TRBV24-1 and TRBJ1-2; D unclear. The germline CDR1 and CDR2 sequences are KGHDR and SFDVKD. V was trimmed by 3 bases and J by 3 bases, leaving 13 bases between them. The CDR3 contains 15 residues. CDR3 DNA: TGTGCCACCAGTGATCCCAATATGGGTCACTATGGCTACACCTTC. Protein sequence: CATSDPNMGHYGYTF.

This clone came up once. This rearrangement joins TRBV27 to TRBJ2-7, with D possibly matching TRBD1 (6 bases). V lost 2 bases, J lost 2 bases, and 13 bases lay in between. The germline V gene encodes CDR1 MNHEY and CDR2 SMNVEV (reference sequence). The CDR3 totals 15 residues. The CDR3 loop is CASSLRQGLTYEQYF. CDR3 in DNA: TGTGCCAGCAGTTTAAGGCAGGGGTTGACCTACGAGCAGTACTTC.

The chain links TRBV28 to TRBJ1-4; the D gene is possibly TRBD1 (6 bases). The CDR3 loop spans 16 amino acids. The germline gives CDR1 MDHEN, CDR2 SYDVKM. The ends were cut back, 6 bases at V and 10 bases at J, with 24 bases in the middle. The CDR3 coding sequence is TGTGCCAGCAGGGAGGGGGGGGTAAACGGGATTGGAAAACTGTTTTTT. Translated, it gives CASREGGVNGIGKLFF.

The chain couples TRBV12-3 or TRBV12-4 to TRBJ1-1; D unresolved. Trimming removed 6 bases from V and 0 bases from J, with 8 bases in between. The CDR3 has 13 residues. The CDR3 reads CASSSGLNTEAFF. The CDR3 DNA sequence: TGTGCCAGCAGCTCCGGATTGAACACTGAAGCTTTCTTT.

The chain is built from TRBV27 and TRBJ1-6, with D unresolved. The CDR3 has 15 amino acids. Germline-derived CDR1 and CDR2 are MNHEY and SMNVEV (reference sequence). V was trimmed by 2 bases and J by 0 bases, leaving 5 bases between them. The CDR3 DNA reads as TGTGCCAGCAGTTTACGAGACTCCTATAATTCACCCCTCCACTTT. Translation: CASSLRDSYNSPLHF.

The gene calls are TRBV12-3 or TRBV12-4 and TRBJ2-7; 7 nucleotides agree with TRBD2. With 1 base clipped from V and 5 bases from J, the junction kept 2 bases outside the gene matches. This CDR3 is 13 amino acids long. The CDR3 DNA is TGTGCCAGCAGTTTAGACCTAGCGGACGAGCAGTACTTC. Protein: CASSLDLADEQYF.

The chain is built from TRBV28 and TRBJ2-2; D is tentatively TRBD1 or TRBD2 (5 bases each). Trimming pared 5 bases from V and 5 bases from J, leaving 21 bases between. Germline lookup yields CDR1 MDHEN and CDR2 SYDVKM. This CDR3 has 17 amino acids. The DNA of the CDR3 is TGTGCCAGCAGTCGGGGAGTCGGGCAGGGCCGAACCGGGGAGCTGTTTTTT. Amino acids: CASSRGVGQGRTGELFF.

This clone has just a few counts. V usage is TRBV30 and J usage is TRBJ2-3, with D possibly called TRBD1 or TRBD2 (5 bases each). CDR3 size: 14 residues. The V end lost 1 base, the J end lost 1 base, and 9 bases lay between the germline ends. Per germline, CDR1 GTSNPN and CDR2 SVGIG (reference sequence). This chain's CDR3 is CAWSELGGTDTQYF. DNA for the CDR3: TGTGCCTGGAGTGAGTTGGGGGGCACAGATACGCAGTATTTT.

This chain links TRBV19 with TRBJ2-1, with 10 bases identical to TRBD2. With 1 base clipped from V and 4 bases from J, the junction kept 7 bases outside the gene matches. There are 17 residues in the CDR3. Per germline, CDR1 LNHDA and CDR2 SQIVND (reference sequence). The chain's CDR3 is CASSIVLAGALYNEQFF. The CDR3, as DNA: TGTGCCAGTAGTATAGTCCTAGCGGGAGCCCTATACAATGAGCAGTTCTTC. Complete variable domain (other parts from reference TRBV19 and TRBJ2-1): DGGITQSPKYLFRKEGQNVTLSCEQNLNHDAMYWYRQDPGQGLRLIYYSQIVNDFQKGDIAEGYSVSREKKESFPLTVTSAQKNPTAFYLCASSIVLAGALYNEQFFGPGTRLTVL.

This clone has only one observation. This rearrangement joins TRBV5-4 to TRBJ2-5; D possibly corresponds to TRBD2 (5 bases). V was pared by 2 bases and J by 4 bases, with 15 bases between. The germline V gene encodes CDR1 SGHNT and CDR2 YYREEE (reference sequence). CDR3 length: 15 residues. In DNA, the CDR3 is TGTGCCAGCAGCTTCAATAAAGGAGGAGGAGAGACCCAGTACTTC. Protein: CASSFNKGGGETQYF.

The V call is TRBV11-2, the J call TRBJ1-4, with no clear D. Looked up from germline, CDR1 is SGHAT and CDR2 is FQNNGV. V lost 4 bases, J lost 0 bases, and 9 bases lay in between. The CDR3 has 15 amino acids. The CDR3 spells CASSSRVATNEKLFF. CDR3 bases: TGTGCCAGCAGCTCCCGGGTTGCAACTAATGAAAAACTGTTTTTT.

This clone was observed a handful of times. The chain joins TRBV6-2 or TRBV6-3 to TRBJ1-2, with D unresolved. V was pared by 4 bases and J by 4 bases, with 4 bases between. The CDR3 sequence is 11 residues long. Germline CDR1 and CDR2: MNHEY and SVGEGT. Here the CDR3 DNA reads TGTGCCAGCAGTTCAGTCTATGGCTACACCTTC. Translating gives CASSSVYGYTF.

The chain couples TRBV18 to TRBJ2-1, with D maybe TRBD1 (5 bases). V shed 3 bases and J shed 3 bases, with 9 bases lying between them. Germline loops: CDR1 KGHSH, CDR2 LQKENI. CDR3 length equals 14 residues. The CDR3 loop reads CASSPPTDYNEQFF. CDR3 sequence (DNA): TGTGCCAGCTCACCGCCGACAGACTACAATGAGCAGTTCTTC.

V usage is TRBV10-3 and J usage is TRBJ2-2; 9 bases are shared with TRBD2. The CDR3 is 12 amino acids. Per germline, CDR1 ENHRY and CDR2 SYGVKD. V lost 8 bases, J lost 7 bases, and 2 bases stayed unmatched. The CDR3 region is CAIGTSSGELFF. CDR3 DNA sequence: TGTGCCATCGGGACTAGCAGCGGGGAGCTGTTTTTT.

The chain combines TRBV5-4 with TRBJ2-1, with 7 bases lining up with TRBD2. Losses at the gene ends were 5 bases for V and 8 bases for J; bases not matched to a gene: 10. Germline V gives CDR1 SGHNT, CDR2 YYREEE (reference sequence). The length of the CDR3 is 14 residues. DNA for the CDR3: TGTGCCAGCAGATCAAAAGGACTAGTCCATGAGCAGTTCTTC. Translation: CASRSKGLVHEQFF.

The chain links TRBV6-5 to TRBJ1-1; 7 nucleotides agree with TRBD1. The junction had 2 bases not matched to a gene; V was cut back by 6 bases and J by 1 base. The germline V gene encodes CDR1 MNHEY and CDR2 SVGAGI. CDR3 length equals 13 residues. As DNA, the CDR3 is TGTGCCAGCAGACAGGGGACGAACACTGAAGCTTTCTTT. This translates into CASRQGTNTEAFF.

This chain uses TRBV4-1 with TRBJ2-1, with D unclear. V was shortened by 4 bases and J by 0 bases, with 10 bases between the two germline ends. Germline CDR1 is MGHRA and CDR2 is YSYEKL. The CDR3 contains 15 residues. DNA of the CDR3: TGCGCCAGCAGCCTTGACTCTAGCTCCTACAATGAGCAGTTCTTC. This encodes CASSLDSSSYNEQFF.

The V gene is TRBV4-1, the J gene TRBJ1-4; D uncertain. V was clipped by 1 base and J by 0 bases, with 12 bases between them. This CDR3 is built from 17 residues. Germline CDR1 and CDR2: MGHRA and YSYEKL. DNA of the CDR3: TGCGCCAGCAGCCAAGGCAGATTAGGCACAACTAATGAAAAACTGTTTTTT. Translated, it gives CASSQGRLGTTNEKLFF.

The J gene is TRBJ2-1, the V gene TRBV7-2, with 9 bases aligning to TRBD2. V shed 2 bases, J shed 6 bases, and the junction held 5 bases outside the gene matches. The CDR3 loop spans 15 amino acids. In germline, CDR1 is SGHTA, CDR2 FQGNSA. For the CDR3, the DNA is TGTGCCAGCAGCTTAACGATGACTAGCGGCAATGAGCAGTTCTTC. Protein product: CASSLTMTSGNEQFF.

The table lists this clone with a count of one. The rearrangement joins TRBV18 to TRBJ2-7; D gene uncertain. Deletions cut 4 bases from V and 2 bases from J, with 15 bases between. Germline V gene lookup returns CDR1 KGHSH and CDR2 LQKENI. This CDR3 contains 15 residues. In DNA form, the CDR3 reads TGTGCCAGCTCACTATCAAGTAGGGTGACCTACGAGCAGTACTTC. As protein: CASSLSSRVTYEQYF. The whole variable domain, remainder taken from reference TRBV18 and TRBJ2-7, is NAGVMQNPRHLVRRRGQEARLRCSPMKGHSHVYWYRQLPEEGLKFMVYLQKENIIDESGMPKERFSAEFPKEGPSILRIQQVVRGDSAAYFCASSLSSRVTYEQYFGPGTRLTVT.